A single sample is the source of the 13 T cell receptor beta chains below, sequenced in a study of T cells expressing NK-cell markers. Following a re-call of the 5' RACE reads, TCRdb has one entry per CDR3 protein and lacks DNA. Its clone listing holds around 14,000 distinct CDR3 sequences. Sequencing was done on a sample of blood T cells: a sorted CD56 or NKG2C T cell subset, CD4+ or CD8+ T cells, or bulk PBMC T cells (not recorded which). These receptor sequences come from a man between 18 and 69 years old in good health.

The chain has TRBV5-4 and TRBJ2-3; checking the TCRdb D call of TRBD2 is not possible without DNA. The germline V gene encodes CDR1 SGHNT and CDR2 YYREEE (reference sequence). The CDR3 is made up of 13 amino acids. This CDR3 reads CASSLGLADTQYF.

The chain's CDR3 is CSARSGRYNSPLHF. V and J are TRBV29-1 and TRBJ1-6; TCRdb returns TRBD1, unconfirmable since there is no DNA. Germline V lookup: CDR1 SQVTM, CDR2 ANQGSEA. The CDR3 has 14 amino acids.

The genes are TRBV7-2 and TRBJ2-4; TCRdb selects TRBD1, and the lack of DNA leaves this call unchecked. The CDR3 has 14 amino acids. CDR1 and CDR2 from the germline V gene are SGHTA and FQGNSA. The CDR3: CASASGQRKNIQYF.

V and J are TRBV12-3 or TRBV12-4 and TRBJ2-7. The CDR3 runs to 14 residues. CDR3: CASSLAGWSGEQYF.

The CDR3: CASSFGQAGNQPQHF. This rearrangement joins TRBV12-3 or TRBV12-4 to TRBJ1-5. CDR3 length: 15 residues.

The V gene is TRBV7-8, the J gene TRBJ2-1; the D call of TRBD1 rests on TCRdb alone, since no DNA is present to check it. Germline loops: CDR1 SGHVS, CDR2 FQNEAQ. CDR3 length: 16 residues. The CDR3 loop is CASSLGGQGSYNEQFF.

The V and J genes are TRBV3-1 and TRBJ1-1; TCRdb names TRBD1, which stays unverified in the absence of DNA. The CDR3 totals 15 residues. CDR1 is LGHDT and CDR2 is YNNKEL in the germline V gene (reference sequence). CDR3 sequence reads: CASSQVIPVGTEAFF.

The chain joins TRBV9 to TRBJ2-2; TCRdb selects TRBD1, and the lack of DNA leaves this call unchecked. Per germline, CDR1 SGDLS and CDR2 YYNGEE. This CDR3 region has 16 residues. The CDR3 region is CASNPNPSANTGELFF.

This sequence joins TRBV29-1 and TRBJ2-2. The germline CDR1 and CDR2 sequences are SQVTM and ANQGSEA. There are 13 residues in the CDR3. The CDR3 is CSVAWGNTGELFF.

V usage is TRBV12-3 or TRBV12-4 and J usage is TRBJ1-2. The CDR3 spans 13 residues. The CDR3 loop reads CASRDPPEGGYTF.

The genes are TRBV12-3 or TRBV12-4 and TRBJ2-1. This CDR3 is built from 17 residues. The CDR3 sequence: CASSSTDFQFNYNEQFF.

The genes are TRBV20-1 and TRBJ2-5; with no DNA, the TCRdb D assignment of TRBD1 cannot be verified. This CDR3 is built from 14 residues. Germline CDR1 reads DFQATT; CDR2 reads SNEGSKA (reference sequence). CDR3 amino acids: CSARSRQDKETQYF.

The rearrangement joins TRBV7-8 to TRBJ1-1; lacking DNA, the TRBD1 call made by TCRdb goes unchecked. Germline V lookup: CDR1 SGHVS, CDR2 FQNEAQ. The CDR3 loop spans 14 amino acids. CDR3: CASSLSRQGTEAFF. Based on the CDR3 plus reference TRBV7-8 and TRBJ1-1, the full variable domain is GAGVSQSPRYKVAKRGQDVALRCDPISGHVSLFWYQQALGQGPEFLTYFQNEAQLDKSGLPSDRFFAERPEGSVSTLKIQRTQQEDSAVYLCASSLSRQGTEAFFGQGTRLTVV.